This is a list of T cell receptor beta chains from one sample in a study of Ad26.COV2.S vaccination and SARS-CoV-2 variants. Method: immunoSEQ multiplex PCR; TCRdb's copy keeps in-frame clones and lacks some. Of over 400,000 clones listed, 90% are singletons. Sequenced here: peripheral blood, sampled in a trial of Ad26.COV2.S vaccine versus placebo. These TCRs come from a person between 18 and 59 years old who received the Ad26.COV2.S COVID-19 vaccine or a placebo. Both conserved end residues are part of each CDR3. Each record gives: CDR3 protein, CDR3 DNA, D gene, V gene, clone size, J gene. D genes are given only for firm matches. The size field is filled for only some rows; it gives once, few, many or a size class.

CDR3: CASTRGETQYF; DNA: TGTGCCAGCACCAGGGGGGAGACCCAGTACTTC; D: TRBD1; V: TRBV25-1; size: .; J: TRBJ2-5
CDR3: CASSFSGIGQPQHF; DNA: TGTGCCAGCAGTTTTTCAGGGATCGGTCAGCCCCAGCATTTT; D: .; V: TRBV28; size: .; J: TRBJ1-5
CDR3: CAIEGSGTDTQYF; DNA: TGTGCCATCGAGGGATCTGGCACAGATACGCAGTATTTT; D: .; V: TRBV28; size: .; J: TRBJ2-3
CDR3: CASSRTGTTEAFF; DNA: TGTGCCAGCAGTAGGACAGGGACGACTGAAGCTTTCTTT; D: TRBD1; V: TRBV9; size: .; J: TRBJ1-1
CDR3: CATSDENPYNEQFF; DNA: TGTGCCACCAGTGACGAAAACCCCTACAATGAGCAGTTCTTC; D: .; V: TRBV24-1; size: .; J: TRBJ2-1
CDR3: CASSVLQSTDTQYF; DNA: TGTGCCAGCAGCGTACTACAAAGCACAGATACGCAGTATTTT; D: .; V: TRBV9; size: once; J: TRBJ2-3
CDR3: CASSYNRDRVEAFF; DNA: TGTGCCAGCAGTTACAACAGGGATAGGGTTGAAGCTTTCTTT; D: .; V: TRBV6-2/TRBV6-3; size: once; J: TRBJ1-1
CDR3: CASSLLQGADTQYF; DNA: TGTGCCAGCAGCTTACTGCAGGGGGCAGATACGCAGTATTTT; D: TRBD1; V: TRBV7-2; size: .; J: TRBJ2-3
CDR3: CASSRGTGVYGELFF; DNA: TGTGCCAGCAGCCGCGGGACAGGAGTCTACGGGGAGCTGTTTTTT; D: TRBD1; V: TRBV6-5; size: .; J: TRBJ2-2
CDR3: CASSQDVVGGREDTQYF; DNA: TGCGCCAGCAGCCAAGATGTCGTCGGCGGGAGGGAAGATACGCAGTATTTT; D: TRBD2; V: TRBV4-1; size: .; J: TRBJ2-3
CDR3: CASSLGWQINEQFF; DNA: TGCGCCAGCAGTTTGGGGTGGCAGATCAATGAGCAGTTCTTC; D: .; V: TRBV5-1; size: .; J: TRBJ2-1
CDR3: CASSMTGNLNTEAFF; DNA: TGTGCCAGTAGTATGACAGGAAACTTGAACACTGAAGCTTTCTTT; D: .; V: TRBV19; size: .; J: TRBJ1-1
CDR3: CASSFGAGLRQPQHF; DNA: TGTGCCAGCAGTTTCGGGGCAGGGCTTCGGCAGCCCCAGCATTTT; D: .; V: TRBV28; size: .; J: TRBJ1-5
CDR3: CATRTSGRSNEQFF; DNA: TGTGCCACGAGGACTAGCGGGAGGTCAAATGAGCAGTTCTTC; D: TRBD2; V: TRBV19; size: .; J: TRBJ2-1
CDR3: CASSREQYGELFF; DNA: TGTGCCAGCTCCCGGGAGCAGTACGGGGAGCTGTTTTTT; D: .; V: TRBV6-5; size: .; J: TRBJ2-2
CDR3: CASSYTGQVYGYTF; DNA: TGTGCCAGCAGCTATACGGGACAGGTCTATGGCTACACCTTC; D: TRBD1; V: TRBV28; size: .; J: TRBJ1-2
CDR3: CASSLRPNYEQYF; DNA: TGTGCCAGCAGCTTACGTCCGAACTACGAGCAGTACTTC; D: .; V: TRBV11-3; size: .; J: TRBJ2-7
CDR3: CASSPPVENQGNTIYF; DNA: TGTGCCAGCAGCCCCCCGGTGGAGAACCAGGGAAACACCATATATTTT; D: .; V: TRBV7-3; size: .; J: TRBJ1-3
CDR3: CATSYPRQKLFF; DNA: TGTGCCACCAGCTACCCACGCCAAAAACTGTTTTTT; D: .; V: TRBV15; size: .; J: TRBJ1-4
CDR3: CASSISSGANYNEQFF; DNA: TGTGCCAGTAGTATAAGCTCTGGCGCTAATTACAATGAGCAGTTCTTC; D: .; V: TRBV19; size: .; J: TRBJ2-1
CDR3: CASGPGIHYGYTF; DNA: TGTGCTAGTGGACCGGGAATCCACTATGGCTACACCTTC; D: .; V: TRBV12-5; size: .; J: TRBJ1-2
CDR3: CASSPWTYSGNTIYF; DNA: TGTGCCAGCAGCCCTTGGACATACTCTGGAAACACCATATATTTT; D: .; V: TRBV3-1/TRBV3-2; size: once; J: TRBJ1-3
CDR3: CATSSPPGDHYNEQFF; DNA: TGTGCCACCAGCAGTCCCCCGGGAGATCACTACAATGAGCAGTTCTTC; D: .; V: TRBV15; size: .; J: TRBJ2-1
CDR3: CSVETRGDEQYF; DNA: TGCAGCGTTGAAACCCGGGGAGACGAGCAGTACTTC; D: .; V: TRBV29-1; size: .; J: TRBJ2-7
CDR3: CASSLGGGFSYEQYF; DNA: TGTGCCAGCAGCTTAGGAGGGGGCTTCTCCTACGAGCAGTACTTC; D: TRBD1; V: TRBV11-2; size: .; J: TRBJ2-7
CDR3: CASSPLPDGAYEQYF; DNA: TGTGCCAGCTCACCACTCCCGGACGGAGCCTACGAGCAGTACTTC; D: .; V: TRBV18; size: .; J: TRBJ2-7
CDR3: CASSFLRMGSADTQYF; DNA: TGTGCCAGCAGCTTTTTGCGGATGGGTAGCGCAGATACGCAGTATTTT; D: .; V: TRBV5-5; size: .; J: TRBJ2-3
CDR3: CASSVGLVGYNEQFF; DNA: TGTGCCAGCAGCGTCGGGCTAGTCGGCTACAATGAGCAGTTCTTC; D: .; V: TRBV7-3; size: .; J: TRBJ2-1
CDR3: CASSLQAAQETQYF; DNA: TGTGCCAGCAGCTTACAAGCGGCGCAAGAGACCCAGTACTTC; D: .; V: TRBV7-2; size: .; J: TRBJ2-5